The 9 T cell receptor beta chains below were found in one sample sequenced in a study of T cell changes during pregnancy in multiple sclerosis. Produced via immunoSEQ multiplex PCR; TCRdb's table is partial and in-frame only. Of around 130,000 clones in the sample, roughly 92% were seen once. The sequencing used peripheral blood, collected before pregnancy. These TCRs come from a female donor with multiple sclerosis, enrolled in a pregnancy study.

The chain has TRBV29-1 and TRBJ2-5, with a possible D match to TRBD1 (5 bases). V was trimmed by 4 bases and J by 3 bases, leaving 12 bases between them. Per germline, CDR1 SQVTM and CDR2 ANQGSEA. The CDR3 length is 13 residues. The CDR3 loop is CSVGWTDKETQYF. DNA of the CDR3: TGCAGCGTTGGGTGGACGGACAAAGAGACCCAGTACTTC.

This sequence joins TRBV7-3 and TRBJ2-1; 8 positions match TRBD1. The CDR3 contains 15 residues. V lost 5 bases and J lost 3; bases outside the gene matches: 6. Looked up from germline, CDR1 is SGHTA and CDR2 is FQGTGA. CDR3 region: CASSRRTGNYNEQFF. Written as DNA, the CDR3 is TGTGCCAGCAGCCGCCGGACAGGGAACTACAATGAGCAGTTCTTC.

This sequence joins TRBV27 and TRBJ2-2, with D unclear. CDR1 is MNHEY and CDR2 is SMNVEV in the germline V gene (reference sequence). V was cut by 4 bases and J by 5 bases, with 5 bases left in between. The CDR3 runs 12 residues. This chain's CDR3 is CASSSATGELFF. The CDR3 DNA reads as TGTGCCAGCAGTTCCGCGACCGGGGAGCTGTTTTTT.

The rearrangement uses TRBV9 and TRBJ1-3, with D possibly being TRBD1 (5 bases). The germline gives CDR1 SGDLS, CDR2 YYNGEE. Trimming took 8 bases from V and 0 from J, leaving 18 bases between them. The CDR3 sequence is 16 residues long. This CDR3 is CASNRDSMTSGNTIYF. The CDR3 bases are TGTGCCAGTAACCGGGACTCTATGACCTCTGGAAACACCATATATTTT. Looking up the rest from reference TRBV9 and TRBJ1-3 gives the full variable domain: DSGVTQTPKHLITATGQRVTLRCSPRSGDLSVYWYQQSLDQGLQFLIQYYNGEERAKGNILERFSAQQFPDLHSELNLSSLELGDSALYFCASNRDSMTSGNTIYFGEGSWLTVV.

The chain recombines TRBV11-2 with TRBJ2-1; D perhaps matches TRBD2 (6 bases). Germline V gene lookup returns CDR1 SGHAT and CDR2 FQNNGV. The CDR3 loop spans 18 amino acids. The germline V and J ends were trimmed by 5 bases and 0 bases, with 20 bases remaining between them. The CDR3: CASSILSIREYSYNEQFF. DNA for the CDR3: TGTGCCAGCAGCATACTTAGTATTCGGGAGTACTCCTACAATGAGCAGTTCTTC.

In its sample, this clone was seen once. The chain recombines TRBV6-1 with TRBJ1-2; D is undetermined. The germline gives CDR1 MNHNS, CDR2 SASEGT. The CDR3 consists of 13 residues. V shed 3 bases and J shed 7 bases, with 12 bases lying between them. The CDR3 reads CASSDGRIRGYTF. The CDR3 bases are TGTGCCAGCAGTGATGGCAGGATACGTGGCTACACCTTC.

The chain has TRBV18 and TRBJ1-2; D remains unclear. Trimming removed 2 bases at V and 0 bases at J, with 13 bases between. The CDR3 runs 16 residues. Germline assignment: CDR1 KGHSH and CDR2 LQKENI. CDR3 in DNA: TGTGCCAGCTCACCATTCCCCGGCGGAACTAACTATGGCTACACCTTC. It is translated as CASSPFPGGTNYGYTF.

This chain links TRBV29-1 with TRBJ2-2; a possible D gene is TRBD2 (7 bases). The CDR3 has 13 residues. Germline V gene lookup returns CDR1 SQVTM and CDR2 ANQGSEA. The V and J ends lost 6 bases and 13 bases respectively, with 21 bases between them. The CDR3 region has the DNA TGCAGCGTGGGGTGGGGGGGCGGAGGCCCGCTGTTTTTT. It specifies CSVGWGGGGPLFF.

The CDR3 sequence is CASKTGVMPQHF. In DNA form, the CDR3 reads TGTGCCAGCAAGACAGGGGTCATGCCCCAGCATTTT. The chain is built from TRBV19 and TRBJ1-5, with TRBD1 matching over 8 bases. Germline assignment: CDR1 LNHDA and CDR2 SQIVND (reference sequence). J lost 9 bases, V lost 9 bases, and 7 bases had no gene match. This CDR3 region has 12 residues.